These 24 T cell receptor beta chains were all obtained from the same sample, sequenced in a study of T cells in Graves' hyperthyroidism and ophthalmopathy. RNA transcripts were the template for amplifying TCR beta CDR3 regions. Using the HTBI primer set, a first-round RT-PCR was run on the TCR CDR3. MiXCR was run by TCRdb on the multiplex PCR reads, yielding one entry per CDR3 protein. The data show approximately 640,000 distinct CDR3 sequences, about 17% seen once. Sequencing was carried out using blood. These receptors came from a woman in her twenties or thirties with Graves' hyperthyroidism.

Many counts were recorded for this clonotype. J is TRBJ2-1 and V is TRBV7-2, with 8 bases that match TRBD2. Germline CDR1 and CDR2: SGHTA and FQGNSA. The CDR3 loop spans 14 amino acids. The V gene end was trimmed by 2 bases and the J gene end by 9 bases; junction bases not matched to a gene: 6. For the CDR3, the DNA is TGTGCCAGCAGCTTAAGGGGGAGCGGGAGTGAGCAGTTCTTC. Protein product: CASSLRGSGSEQFF. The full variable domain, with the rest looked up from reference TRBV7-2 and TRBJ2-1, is GAGVSQSPSNKVTEKGKDVELRCDPISGHTALYWYRQSLGQGLEFLIYFQGNSAPDKSGLPSDRFSAERTGGSVSTLTIQRTQQEDSAVYLCASSLRGSGSEQFFGPGTRLTVL.

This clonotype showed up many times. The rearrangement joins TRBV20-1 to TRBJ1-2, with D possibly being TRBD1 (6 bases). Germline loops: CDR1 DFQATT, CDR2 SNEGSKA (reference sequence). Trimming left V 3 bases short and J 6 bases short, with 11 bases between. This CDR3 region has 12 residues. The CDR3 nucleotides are TGCAGTGCTAGCGGGGGGCGGGATGGCTACACCTTC. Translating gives CSASGGRDGYTF.

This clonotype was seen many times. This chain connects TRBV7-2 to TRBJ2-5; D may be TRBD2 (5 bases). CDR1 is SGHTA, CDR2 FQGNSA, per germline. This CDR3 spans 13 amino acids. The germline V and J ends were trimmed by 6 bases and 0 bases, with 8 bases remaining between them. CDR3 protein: CASSPDYQETQYF. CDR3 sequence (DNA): TGTGCCAGCAGTCCGGACTACCAAGAGACCCAGTACTTC.

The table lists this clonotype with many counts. The CDR3 DNA follows: TGTGCCAGCAGCTATAGCGGAGGAAGCTCCTACGAGCAGTACTTC. This encodes CASSYSGGSSYEQYF. The chain couples TRBV28 to TRBJ2-7, with D possibly TRBD2 on 6 matching bases. V was clipped by 6 bases and J by 0 bases, with 15 bases between them. The germline V gene encodes CDR1 MDHEN and CDR2 SYDVKM. This CDR3 comprises 15 residues.

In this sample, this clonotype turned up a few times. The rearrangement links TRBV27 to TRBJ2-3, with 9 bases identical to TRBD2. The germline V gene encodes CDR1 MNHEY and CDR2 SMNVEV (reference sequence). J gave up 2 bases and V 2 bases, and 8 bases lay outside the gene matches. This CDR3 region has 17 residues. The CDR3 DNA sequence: TGTGCCAGCAGTTTAACGGGCCTAGCGGGAATCACAGATACGCAGTATTTT. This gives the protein CASSLTGLAGITDTQYF.

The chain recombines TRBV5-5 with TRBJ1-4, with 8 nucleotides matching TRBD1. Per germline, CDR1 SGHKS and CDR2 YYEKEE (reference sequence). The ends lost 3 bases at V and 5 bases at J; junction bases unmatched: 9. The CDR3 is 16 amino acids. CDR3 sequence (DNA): TGTGCCAGCAGCTCCCTGACAGGGGCTGGGAATGAAAAACTGTTTTTT. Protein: CASSSLTGAGNEKLFF.

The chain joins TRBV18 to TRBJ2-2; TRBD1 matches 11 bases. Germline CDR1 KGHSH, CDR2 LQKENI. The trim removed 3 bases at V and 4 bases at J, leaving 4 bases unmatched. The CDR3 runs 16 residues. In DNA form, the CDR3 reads TGTGCCAGCTCACCTCGGGACAGGGGGTCCACCGGGGAGCTGTTTTTT. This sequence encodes CASSPRDRGSTGELFF.

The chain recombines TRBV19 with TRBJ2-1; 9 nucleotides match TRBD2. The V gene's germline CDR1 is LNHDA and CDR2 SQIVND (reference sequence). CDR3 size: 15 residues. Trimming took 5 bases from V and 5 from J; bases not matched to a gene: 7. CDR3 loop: CASSESSGENNEQFF. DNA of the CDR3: TGTGCCAGTAGTGAGTCTAGCGGGGAAAACAATGAGCAGTTCTTC.

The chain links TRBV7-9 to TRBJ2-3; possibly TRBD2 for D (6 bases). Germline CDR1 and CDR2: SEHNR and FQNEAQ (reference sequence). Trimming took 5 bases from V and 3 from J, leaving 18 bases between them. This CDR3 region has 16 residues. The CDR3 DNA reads TGTGCCAGCAGCCTTTGGGCTAGCGAAAGAACAGATACGCAGTATTTT. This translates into CASSLWASERTDTQYF. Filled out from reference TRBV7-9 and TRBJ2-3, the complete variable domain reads DTGVSQNPRHKITKRGQNVTFRCDPISEHNRLYWYRQTLGQGPEFLTYFQNEAQLEKSRLLSDRFSAERPKGSFSTLEIQRTEQGDSAMYLCASSLWASERTDTQYFGPGTRLTVL.

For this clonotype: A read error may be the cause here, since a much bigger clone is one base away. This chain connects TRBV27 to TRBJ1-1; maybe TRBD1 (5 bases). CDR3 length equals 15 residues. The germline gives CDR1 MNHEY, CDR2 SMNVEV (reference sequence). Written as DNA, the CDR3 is TGTGCCAGCAGTTTACGCGGGGCGCAGAACACTGAAGCTCTCTTT. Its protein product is CASSLRGAQNTEALF.

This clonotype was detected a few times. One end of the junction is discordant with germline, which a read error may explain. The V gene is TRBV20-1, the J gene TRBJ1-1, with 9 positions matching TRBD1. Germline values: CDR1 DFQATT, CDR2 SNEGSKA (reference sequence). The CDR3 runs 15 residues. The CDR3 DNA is TGCAGTGCTGGAGAACCGGGACAGGGTAAAACTGAAGCTTTCTTT. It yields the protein CSAGEPGQGKTEAFF.

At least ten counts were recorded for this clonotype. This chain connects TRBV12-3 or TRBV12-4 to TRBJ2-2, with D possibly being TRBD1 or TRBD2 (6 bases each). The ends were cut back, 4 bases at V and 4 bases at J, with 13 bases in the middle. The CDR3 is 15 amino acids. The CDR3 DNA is TGTGCCAGCAGTTCGGGGGCAGGGGTCACCGGGGAGCTGTTTTTT. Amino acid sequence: CASSSGAGVTGELFF.

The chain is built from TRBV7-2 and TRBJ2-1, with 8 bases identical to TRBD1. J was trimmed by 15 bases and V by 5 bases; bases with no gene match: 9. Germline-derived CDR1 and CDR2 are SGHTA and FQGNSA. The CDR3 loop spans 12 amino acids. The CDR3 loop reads CASSPSDRATFF. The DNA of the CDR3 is TGTGCCAGCAGCCCCTCGGACAGGGCTACGTTCTTC.

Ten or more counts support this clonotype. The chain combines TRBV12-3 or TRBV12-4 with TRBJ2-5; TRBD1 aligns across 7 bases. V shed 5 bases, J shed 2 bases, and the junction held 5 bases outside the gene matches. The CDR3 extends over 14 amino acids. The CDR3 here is CASSRQGAQETQYF. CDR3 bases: TGTGCCAGCAGTCGACAGGGCGCACAAGAGACCCAGTACTTC.

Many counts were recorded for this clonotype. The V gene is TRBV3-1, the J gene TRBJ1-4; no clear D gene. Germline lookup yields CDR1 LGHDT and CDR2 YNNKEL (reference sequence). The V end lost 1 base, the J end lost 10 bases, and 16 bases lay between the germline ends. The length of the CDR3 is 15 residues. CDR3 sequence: CASSQVPQAERKLFF. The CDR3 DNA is TGTGCCAGCAGCCAAGTTCCGCAGGCTGAACGAAAACTGTTTTTT.

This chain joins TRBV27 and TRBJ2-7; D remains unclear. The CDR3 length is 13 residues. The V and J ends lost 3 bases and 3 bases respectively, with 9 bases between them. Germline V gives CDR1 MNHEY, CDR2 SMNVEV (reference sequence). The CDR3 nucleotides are TGTGCCAGCAGTTTGATCGGCGGCTACGAGCAGTACTTC. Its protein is CASSLIGGYEQYF.

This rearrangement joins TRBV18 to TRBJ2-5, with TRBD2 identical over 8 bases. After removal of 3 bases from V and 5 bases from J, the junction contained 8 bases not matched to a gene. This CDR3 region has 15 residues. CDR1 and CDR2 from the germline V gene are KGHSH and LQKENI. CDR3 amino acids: CASSPRGTSVETQYF. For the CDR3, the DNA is TGTGCCAGCTCACCTCGGGGGACTAGTGTGGAGACCCAGTACTTC.

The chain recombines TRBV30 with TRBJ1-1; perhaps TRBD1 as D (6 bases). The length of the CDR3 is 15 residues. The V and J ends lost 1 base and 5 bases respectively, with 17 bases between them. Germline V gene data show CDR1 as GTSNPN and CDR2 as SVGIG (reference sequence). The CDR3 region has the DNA TGTGCCTGGAGTGCCGCGGGGGCGCGGGTTACTGAAGCTTTCTTT. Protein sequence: CAWSAAGARVTEAFF.

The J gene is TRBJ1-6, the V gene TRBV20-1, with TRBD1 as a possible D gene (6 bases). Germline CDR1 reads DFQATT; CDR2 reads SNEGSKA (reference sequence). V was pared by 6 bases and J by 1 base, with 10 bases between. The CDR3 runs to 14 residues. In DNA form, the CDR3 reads TGCAGTGCCGGGGGCGAATCCTATAATTCACCCCTCCACTTT. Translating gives CSAGGESYNSPLHF.

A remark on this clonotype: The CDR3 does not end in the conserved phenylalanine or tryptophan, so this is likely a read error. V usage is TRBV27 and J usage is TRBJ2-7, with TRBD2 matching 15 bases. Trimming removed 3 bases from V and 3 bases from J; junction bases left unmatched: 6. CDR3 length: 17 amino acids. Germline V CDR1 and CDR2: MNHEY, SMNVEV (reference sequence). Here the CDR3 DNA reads TGTGCCAGCAGTTTCCATGGACTAGCGGGAGGGCTCTACGAGCAGTACCTC. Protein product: CASSFHGLAGGLYEQYL.

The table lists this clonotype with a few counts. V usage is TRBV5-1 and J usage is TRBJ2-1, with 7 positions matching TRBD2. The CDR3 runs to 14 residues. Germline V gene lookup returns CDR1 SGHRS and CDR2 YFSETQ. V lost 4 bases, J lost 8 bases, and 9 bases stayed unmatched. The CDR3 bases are TGCGCCAGCAGCCTTGGACTAGTTCTGGATGAGCAGTTCTTC. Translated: CASSLGLVLDEQFF.

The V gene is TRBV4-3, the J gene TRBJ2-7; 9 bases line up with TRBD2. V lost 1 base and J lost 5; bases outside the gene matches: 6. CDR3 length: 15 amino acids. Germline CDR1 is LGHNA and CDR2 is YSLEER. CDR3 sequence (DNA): TGCGCCAGCAGCCAAGGATATAGCGGGGGCCACGAGCAGTACTTC. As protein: CASSQGYSGGHEQYF.

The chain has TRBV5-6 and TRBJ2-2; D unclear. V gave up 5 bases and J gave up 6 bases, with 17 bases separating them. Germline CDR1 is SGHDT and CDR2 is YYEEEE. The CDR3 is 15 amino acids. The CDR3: CASSYAAGGPGELFF. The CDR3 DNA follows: TGTGCCAGCAGTTACGCGGCAGGCGGTCCCGGGGAGCTGTTTTTT.

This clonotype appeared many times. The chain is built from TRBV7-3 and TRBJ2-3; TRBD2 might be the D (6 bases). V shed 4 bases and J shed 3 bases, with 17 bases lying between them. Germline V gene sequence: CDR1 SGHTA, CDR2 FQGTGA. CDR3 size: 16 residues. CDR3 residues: CASSSPGVGGTDTQYF. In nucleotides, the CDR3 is TGTGCCAGCAGCTCCCCCGGGGTCGGGGGAACAGATACGCAGTATTTT. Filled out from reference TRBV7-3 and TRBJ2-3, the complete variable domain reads GAGVSQTPSNKVTEKGKYVELRCDPISGHTALYWYRQSLGQGPEFLIYFQGTGAADDSGLPNDRFFAVRPEGSVSTLKIQRTERGDSAVYLCASSSPGVGGTDTQYFGPGTRLTVL.